This TCR beta chain was identified during a study of T cell responses to AZD1222 COVID-19 vaccine. The study's findings and limits: At study baseline, merely six AZD1222 recipients were seropositive. Across the whole spike, CD4 TCRs peaked at regions 160-218 and 743-854.

The method was immunoSEQ multiplex PCR; TCRdb's version includes in-frame clones alone and lacks a portion of them. The sample lists about 190,000 clones; about nine tenths were seen once. This clone appeared once. Its antigen is still unknown. With 2 bases removed from V and 5 bases from J, the gap between germline ends came to 13 bases. CDR1 SGHTA and CDR2 FQGNSA come from the germline V gene. The CDR3 totals 15 residues. The sequencing used peripheral blood, collected on day 0 of AZD1222 vaccination. The receptor was derived from an adult in good health. This chain uses TRBV7-2 with TRBJ1-3; TRBD1 might be the D (6 bases). In nucleotides, the CDR3 is TGTGCCAGCAGCTTATACGTGGGGGGGCGAAACACCATATATTTT. Translated: CASSLYVGGRNTIYF.